The rows below give T cell receptor beta chains drawn from one sample of a study of blood T cell repertoires in COVID-19. Generated by immunoSEQ multiplex PCR, the TCRdb table keeps only in-frame clones and is missing some. The sample lists fewer than 200,000 clones; approximately 80% were seen once. What was sequenced was peripheral blood. The receptors were gathered from a human donor in a cohort sampled during active COVID-19. Both conserved end residues are part of each CDR3.

j_call	v_call	cdr3_aa
TRBJ2-7	TRBV5-4	CASSLVPGTSSYEQYF
TRBJ2-5	TRBV9	CASSVGVAQETQYF
TRBJ2-6	TRBV18	CASSLVTDSGANVLTF
TRBJ1-1	TRBV18	CASSPGHVGLNTEAFF
TRBJ2-7	TRBV7-9	CASSRRQGYEQYF
TRBJ2-1	TRBV28	CASSFPTSDSSYNEQFF
TRBJ2-2	TRBV5-1	CASSLAGQGTGELFF
TRBJ1-5	TRBV6-5	CATPTGEASQPQHF
TRBJ2-7	TRBV2	CASATGQDYEQYF
TRBJ2-7	TRBV6-5	CASSSPLAGGVYEQYF
TRBJ2-3	TRBV9	CASSVAGEPDTQYF